What follows are 7 T cell receptor beta chains derived from one specimen sequenced in a study of blood T cell repertoires in COVID-19 (TCRdb year 2020). The receptor library was made with the immunoSEQ multiplex PCR assay. TCRdb took over this immuneACCESS table, retaining in-frame rearrangements with V and J assigned. Such tables are incomplete; in checked studies, under half of the missing clones stem from an unresolved V gene, and the remainder is unexplained. In all, the sample holds 150,000 to 200,000 clones, and over 75% of those were seen once. The ten largest account for approximately 11% of the sample. Sample: PBMCs or T cells enriched from blood (not recorded which). All receptors derive from a middle-aged man who had recovered from COVID-19.

This chain joins TRBV6-1 and TRBJ1-5; 8 bases fit TRBD1. The CDR3 extends over 16 amino acids. Germline values: CDR1 MNHNS, CDR2 SASEGT. V was pared by 4 bases and J by 1 base, with 6 bases of the junction left unmatched. CDR3 in amino acids: CASSVRDRLSNQPQHF. DNA of the CDR3: TGTGCCAGCAGTGTTCGGGACAGGTTAAGCAATCAGCCCCAGCATTTT.

This rearrangement joins TRBV25-1 to TRBJ2-5, with 9 nucleotides matching TRBD1. Germline assignment: CDR1 MGHDK and CDR2 SYGVNS. V gave up 7 bases and J gave up 5 bases; unmatched junction bases: 2. The CDR3 has 12 residues. The CDR3 DNA sequence: TGTGCCAGCAAGACAGGGGGTGAGACCCAGTACTTC. Translating gives CASKTGGETQYF. Looking up the rest from reference TRBV25-1 and TRBJ2-5 gives the full variable domain: EADIYQTPRYLVIGTGKKITLECSQTMGHDKMYWYQQDPGMELHLIHYSYGVNSTEKGDLSSESTVSRIRTEHFPLTLESARPSHTSQYLCASKTGGETQYFGPGTRLLVL.

This clone was seen more than once but under ten times. The chain recombines TRBV28 with TRBJ1-5; D call uncertain. This CDR3 contains 11 residues. The germline CDR1 and CDR2 sequences are MDHEN and SYDVKM. V lost 6 bases and J lost 3, with 3 bases in between. CDR3 residues: CASSINQPQHF. Here the CDR3 DNA reads TGTGCCAGCAGCATCAATCAGCCCCAGCATTTT. Using reference TRBV28 and TRBJ1-5 for the parts outside the CDR3, the full variable domain is DVKVTQSSRYLVKRTGEKVFLECVQDMDHENMFWYRQDPGLGLRLIYFSYDVKMKEKGDIPEGYSVSREKKERFSLILESASTNQTSMYLCASSINQPQHFGDGTRLSIL.

The chain uses TRBV19 and TRBJ1-2; D unclear. The germline V gene encodes CDR1 LNHDA and CDR2 SQIVND (reference sequence). V was cut by 5 bases and J by 8 bases, with 12 bases left in between. The CDR3 contains 12 residues. The CDR3 coding sequence is TGTGCCAGTAGTGGCCTGCGCGGCGGCTACACCTTC. Amino acids: CASSGLRGGYTF.

V gene TRBV7-9 combines with J gene TRBJ2-7, with a tentative D call TRBD1 (6 bases). Germline assignment: CDR1 SEHNR and CDR2 FQNEAQ (reference sequence). V was clipped by 5 bases and J by 6 bases, with 20 bases between them. CDR3 length: 15 residues. The CDR3 sequence is CASSPNQQGMGEQYF. The CDR3 DNA follows: TGTGCCAGCAGCCCGAACCAACAGGGAATGGGCGAGCAGTACTTC.

The chain has TRBV12-3 or TRBV12-4 and TRBJ2-7; 7 nucleotides agree with TRBD1. The junction had 7 bases not matched to a gene; V was cut back by 7 bases and J by 4 bases. The CDR3 totals 13 residues. Here the CDR3 reads CASTGTDNYEQYF. The CDR3 region has the DNA TGTGCCAGCACCGGGACAGACAATTACGAGCAGTACTTC.

This chain links TRBV4-2 with TRBJ1-1, with D maybe TRBD1 (5 bases). The V gene's germline CDR1 is LGHNA and CDR2 YNFKEQ. This CDR3 is built from 15 residues. Trimming removed 4 bases from V and 0 bases from J, with 12 bases in between. In DNA form, the CDR3 reads TGTGCCAGCAGCCCTGGCGGGACGATGAACACTGAAGCTTTCTTT. It codes for CASSPGGTMNTEAFF.